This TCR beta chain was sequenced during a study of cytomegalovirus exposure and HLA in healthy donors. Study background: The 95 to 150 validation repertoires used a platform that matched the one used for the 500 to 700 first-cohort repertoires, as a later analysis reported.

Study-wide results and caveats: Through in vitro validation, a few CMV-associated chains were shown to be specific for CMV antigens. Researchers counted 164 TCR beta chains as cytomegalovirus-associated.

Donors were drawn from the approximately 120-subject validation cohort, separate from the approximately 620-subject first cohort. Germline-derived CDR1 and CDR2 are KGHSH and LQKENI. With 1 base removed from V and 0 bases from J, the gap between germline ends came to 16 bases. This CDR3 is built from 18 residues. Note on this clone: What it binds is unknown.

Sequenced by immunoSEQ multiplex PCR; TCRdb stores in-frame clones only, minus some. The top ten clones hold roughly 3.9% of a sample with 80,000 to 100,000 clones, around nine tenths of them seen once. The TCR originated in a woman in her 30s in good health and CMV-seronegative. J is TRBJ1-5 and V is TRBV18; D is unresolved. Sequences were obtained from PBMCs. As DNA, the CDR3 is TGTGCCAGCTCACCACTTGGCGGAAACACATATAGCAATCAGCCCCAGCATTTT. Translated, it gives CASSPLGGNTYSNQPQHF.